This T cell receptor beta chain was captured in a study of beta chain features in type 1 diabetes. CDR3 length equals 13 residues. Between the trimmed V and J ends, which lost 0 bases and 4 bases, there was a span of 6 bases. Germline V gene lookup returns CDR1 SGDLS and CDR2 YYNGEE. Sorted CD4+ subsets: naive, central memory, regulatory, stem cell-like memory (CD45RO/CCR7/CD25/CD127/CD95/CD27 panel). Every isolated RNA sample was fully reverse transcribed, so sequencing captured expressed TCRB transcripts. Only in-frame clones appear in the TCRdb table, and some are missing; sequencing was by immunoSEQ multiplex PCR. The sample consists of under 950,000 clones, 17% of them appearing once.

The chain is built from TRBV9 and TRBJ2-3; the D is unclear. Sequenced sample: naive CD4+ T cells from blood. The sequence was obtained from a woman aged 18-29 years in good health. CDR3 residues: CASSVAWPDTQYF. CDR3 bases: TGTGCCAGCAGCGTAGCTTGGCCAGATACGCAGTATTTT.